This entry lists 30 T cell receptor beta chains sequenced from one sample in a study of OX40 agonist ivuxolimab in advanced cancers. This table comes from immunoSEQ multiplex PCR, and its TCRdb copy is limited to in-frame clones, with some not included. The sample carries some 45,000 clones, around 80% recorded once. The source was CD4+ or CD8+ T cells sorted from blood, collected in a trial of the OX40 agonist ivuxolimab. The receptors derive from an adult with an advanced solid tumor such as melanoma, head and neck, liver or kidney cancer.

The chain recombines TRBV19 with TRBJ2-1; a weak D match, TRBD2 (5 bases). V lost 4 bases to trimming and J lost 6 bases, with 13 bases between them. Germline V gene data show CDR1 as LNHDA and CDR2 as SQIVND (reference sequence). The length of the CDR3 is 14 residues. The CDR3 bases are TGTGCCAGTAGTAGGATCGGGAAAGGCAATGAGCAGTTCTTC. This encodes CASSRIGKGNEQFF.

The chain carries TRBV5-4 and TRBJ1-1; D not resolved. CDR1 is SGHNT, CDR2 YYREEE, per germline (reference sequence). The length of the CDR3 is 16 residues. V dropped 0 bases and J dropped 3 bases, with 15 bases sitting between them. The DNA for the CDR3 is TGTGCCAGCAGCTTGGCCATTTCGGGTTTTGACACTGAAGCTTTCTTT. Its protein product is CASSLAISGFDTEAFF.

The rearrangement links TRBV5-5 to TRBJ2-2; 10 nucleotides align to TRBD2. The germline gives CDR1 SGHKS, CDR2 YYEKEE (reference sequence). The CDR3 is 17 residues long. The junction had 10 bases not matched to a gene; V was cut back by 0 bases and J by 8 bases. CDR3 coding DNA: TGTGCCAGCAGCTTGGTTGCGCTAGCGGGAGTGGTGGGGGAGCTGTTTTTT. It translates to CASSLVALAGVVGELFF.

This chain connects TRBV18 to TRBJ2-3; 7 bases line up with TRBD2. Germline V CDR1 and CDR2: KGHSH, LQKENI. This CDR3 has 15 residues. V gave up 1 base and J gave up 4 bases; unmatched junction bases: 5. CDR3 DNA: TGTGCCAGCTCACCACAAGGCGGGAGATCAGATACGCAGTATTTT. It translates to CASSPQGGRSDTQYF.

In this sample, this clone turned up a few times. The V call is TRBV5-1, the J call TRBJ1-4; the D is unclear. Deletions cut 0 bases from V and 5 bases from J, with 11 bases between. This CDR3 is 15 amino acids long. The V gene's germline CDR1 is SGHRS and CDR2 YFSETQ. The CDR3, as DNA: TGCGCCAGCAGCTTGGGTCACGGGCCCAATGAAAAACTGTTTTTT. Translated, it gives CASSLGHGPNEKLFF.

The rearrangement uses TRBV4-1 and TRBJ1-1; D is possibly TRBD1 (5 bases). Trimming removed 3 bases from V and 6 bases from J, with 14 bases in between. The CDR3 has 14 residues. Germline assignment: CDR1 MGHRA and CDR2 YSYEKL. CDR3 nucleotide sequence: TGCGCCAGCAGCCACAATCAGGGCCCCTCTGAAGCTTTCTTT. Its protein product is CASSHNQGPSEAFF.

The V and J genes are TRBV19 and TRBJ1-1; D is possibly TRBD1 (5 bases). V lost 9 bases and J lost 1, with 15 bases in between. The germline V gene encodes CDR1 LNHDA and CDR2 SQIVND (reference sequence). This CDR3 is 14 amino acids long. CDR3 nucleotides: TGTGCCAGCCGGGAACACGGGGCGAACACTGAAGCTTTCTTT. Protein: CASREHGANTEAFF. Variable domain in full (rest from reference TRBV19 and TRBJ1-1): DGGITQSPKYLFRKEGQNVTLSCEQNLNHDAMYWYRQDPGQGLRLIYYSQIVNDFQKGDIAEGYSVSREKKESFPLTVTSAQKNPTAFYLCASREHGANTEAFFGQGTRLTVV.

This chain joins TRBV7-6 and TRBJ2-1, with D possibly TRBD2 on 6 matching bases. From germline, CDR1 is SGHVS and CDR2 FNYEAQ. This CDR3 is built from 14 residues. Trimming cost V 3 bases and J 5 bases, with 11 bases left between them. The CDR3 DNA reads TGTGCCAGCAGCTTGGGAGGAGGGGACAATGAGCAGTTCTTC. Protein: CASSLGGGDNEQFF.

This chain joins TRBV27 and TRBJ2-7, with no clear D. Trimming shortened V by 5 bases and J by 0 bases, and 26 bases separated the two germline ends. The CDR3 consists of 19 residues. Germline V gene data show CDR1 as MNHEY and CDR2 as SMNVEV (reference sequence). The DNA for the CDR3 is TGTGCCAGCAGTGCCAGACCTCCTAATAGGGCTACGACCTCCTACGAGCAGTACTTC. Translating it yields CASSARPPNRATTSYEQYF.

The chain employs TRBV23-1 and TRBJ1-5; tentative D call: TRBD1 (5 bases). TRBV23-1 is designated an ORF whose function remains uncertain. V gave up 5 bases and J gave up 0 bases, with 26 bases separating them. This CDR3 is 20 amino acids long. The CDR3 loop reads CASSATRRPGVLCSNQPQHF. The CDR3 DNA sequence: TGCGCCAGCAGTGCAACCAGGAGGCCGGGGGTTTTATGTAGCAATCAGCCCCAGCATTTT.

The chain is built from TRBV7-8 and TRBJ2-7, with TRBD2 matching 7 bases. Germline V CDR1 and CDR2: SGHVS, FQNEAQ. Trimming took 4 bases from V and 6 from J; bases not matched to a gene: 9. This CDR3 has 14 amino acids. In DNA, the CDR3 is TGTGCCAGCAGCTCCTCCGGGGAGGGAGTCGAGCAGTACTTC. Translation gives CASSSSGEGVEQYF.

J is TRBJ1-5 and V is TRBV10-3; D may be TRBD1 (5 bases). The V end lost 2 bases, the J end lost 0 bases, and 5 bases lay between the germline ends. The CDR3 is 14 amino acids. Germline lookup yields CDR1 ENHRY and CDR2 SYGVKD. This CDR3 reads CAISEDSSNQPQHF. The DNA for the CDR3 is TGTGCCATCAGTGAGGACAGTAGCAATCAGCCCCAGCATTTT.

This clone was seen a handful of times. This chain uses TRBV5-1 with TRBJ1-1, with 7 bases that match TRBD1. The CDR3 consists of 15 residues. Germline V gene data show CDR1 as SGHRS and CDR2 as YFSETQ. Trimming at V came to 2 bases and at J to 1 base, leaving 5 bases not matched to a gene. For the CDR3, the DNA is TGCGCCAGCAGCTTTTTAGGGGGCGGGAACACTGAAGCTTTCTTT. Translated: CASSFLGGGNTEAFF.

This clone has a single count. The chain recombines TRBV5-1 with TRBJ2-6, with a tentative D call TRBD1 (7 bases). This CDR3 is built from 17 residues. Trimming shortened V by 4 bases and J by 2 bases, and 16 bases separated the two germline ends. CDR1 is SGHRS and CDR2 is YFSETQ in the germline V gene. DNA for the CDR3: TGCGCCAGCAGCCTTGGAGGGGGGACAGCTGGGGCCAACGTCCTGACTTTC. This translates into CASSLGGGTAGANVLTF.

The rearrangement uses TRBV18 and TRBJ2-3, with a tentative D call TRBD2 (6 bases). Trimming removed 4 bases from V and 2 bases from J, with 16 bases in between. Germline-derived CDR1 and CDR2 are KGHSH and LQKENI. The CDR3 is made up of 16 amino acids. The CDR3 nucleotides are TGTGCCAGCTCACTGTTCAATAGCGGATCCACAGATACGCAGTATTTT. Translation: CASSLFNSGSTDTQYF.

The chain has TRBV18 and TRBJ2-7, with 8 nucleotides matching TRBD2. V dropped 4 bases and J dropped 3; count of bases not matched to a gene: 5. The germline gives CDR1 KGHSH, CDR2 LQKENI. This CDR3 is built from 14 residues. CDR3 sequence reads: CASSLSGKGYEQYF. The DNA of the CDR3 is TGTGCCAGCTCACTTAGCGGGAAGGGCTACGAGCAGTACTTC.

This sequence joins TRBV27 and TRBJ2-1, with D possibly TRBD1 on 6 matching bases. V was pared by 2 bases and J by 4 bases, with 12 bases between. CDR3 length: 15 amino acids. CDR1 and CDR2 (germline): MNHEY, SMNVEV (reference sequence). CDR3 DNA sequence: TGTGCCAGCAGTTTACGGCAGGGGCAATACAATGAGCAGTTCTTC. Translated, it gives CASSLRQGQYNEQFF.

The rearrangement links TRBV5-4 to TRBJ1-6, with D possibly matching TRBD1 (6 bases). The CDR3 has 17 amino acids. Germline CDR1 is SGHNT and CDR2 is YYREEE (reference sequence). The V end lost 0 bases, the J end lost 3 bases, and 13 bases lay between the germline ends. This CDR3 is CASSLAGGGGYNSPLHF. The CDR3 nucleotides are TGTGCCAGCAGCTTGGCCGGGGGGGGCGGCTATAATTCACCCCTCCACTTT.

The chain couples TRBV2 to TRBJ2-2; tentative D call: TRBD1 (6 bases). The ends were cut back, 1 base at V and 4 bases at J, with 13 bases in the middle. The CDR3 has 16 amino acids. CDR1 SNHLY and CDR2 FYNNEI come from the germline V gene. Here the CDR3 DNA reads TGTGCCAGCAGTGAAGAGGGGGTGCGCAGCACCGGGGAGCTGTTTTTT. It yields the protein CASSEEGVRSTGELFF.

The chain carries TRBV4-1 and TRBJ2-6; 12 positions agree with TRBD2. Germline values: CDR1 MGHRA, CDR2 YSYEKL. Trimming removed 5 bases from V and 0 bases from J; junction bases left unmatched: 8. The CDR3 is 19 amino acids. The CDR3 nucleotides are TGCGCCAGCAGCGCCCGCCCTAGCGGGAGGGGCTCTGGGGCCAACGTCCTGACTTTC. It specifies CASSARPSGRGSGANVLTF.

This sequence joins TRBV6-5 and TRBJ2-7; weak D call: TRBD1 (6 bases). The CDR3 totals 14 residues. The V end was cut by 2 bases, the J end by 0 bases, with 8 bases between. CDR1 MNHEY and CDR2 SVGAGI come from the germline V gene. CDR3 DNA: TGTGCCAGCAGTTACCGGGACACCTCCTACGAGCAGTACTTC. Amino acids: CASSYRDTSYEQYF.

This rearrangement joins TRBV5-5 to TRBJ1-2; a weak D match, TRBD1 (6 bases). Germline CDR1 SGHKS, CDR2 YYEKEE (reference sequence). Trimming pared 4 bases from V and 4 bases from J, leaving 14 bases between. CDR3 length: 14 amino acids. The CDR3 reads CASSQTTGTYGYTF. The CDR3 DNA reads as TGTGCCAGCAGCCAAACTACAGGGACCTATGGCTACACCTTC.

The chain joins TRBV28 to TRBJ2-6; no clear D. The CDR3 spans 16 residues. V lost 3 bases, J lost 1 base, and 10 bases lay in between. The germline gives CDR1 MDHEN, CDR2 SYDVKM. For the CDR3, the DNA is TGTGCCAGCAGTTTTATGTGGGGATCTGGGGCCAACGTCCTGACTTTC. Translated: CASSFMWGSGANVLTF.

This clone was observed a few times. The chain employs TRBV5-1 and TRBJ2-1, with TRBD2 as a possible D gene (5 bases). V was cut by 0 bases and J by 3 bases, with 10 bases left in between. In germline, CDR1 is SGHRS, CDR2 YFSETQ. The CDR3 is made up of 15 amino acids. The CDR3 reads CASSLAQAGYNEQFF. Here the CDR3 DNA reads TGCGCCAGCAGCTTGGCCCAGGCGGGCTACAATGAGCAGTTCTTC.

The chain is built from TRBV4-1 and TRBJ2-3; D remains unclear. The V end lost 0 bases, the J end lost 4 bases, and 23 bases lay between the germline ends. CDR3 length: 19 amino acids. CDR1 is MGHRA and CDR2 is YSYEKL in the germline V gene. CDR3 sequence: CASSQEGFSDSYRADTQYF. The CDR3 nucleotides are TGCGCCAGCAGCCAAGAAGGATTTTCCGACTCCTACCGGGCAGATACGCAGTATTTT.

J is TRBJ2-7 and V is TRBV30; 8 bases are a match to TRBD2. V lost 3 bases to trimming and J lost 7 bases; unmatched junction nucleotides: 8. Germline V gives CDR1 GTSNPN, CDR2 SVGIG (reference sequence). The CDR3 loop spans 13 amino acids. The DNA for the CDR3 is TGTGCCTGGAGCCCGGGACTAGAGGGAGAGCAGTACTTC. It yields the protein CAWSPGLEGEQYF.

This chain uses TRBV27 with TRBJ1-5; 9 bases align to TRBD1. The CDR3 consists of 17 residues. Trimming cost V 5 bases and J 2 bases; bases outside gene matches: 10. Germline CDR1 is MNHEY and CDR2 is SMNVEV (reference sequence). The CDR3, as DNA: TGTGCCAGCAGTGCCAACAGGGGGCAGGTAGGCAATCAGCCCCAGCATTTT. Its translation is CASSANRGQVGNQPQHF.

The chain recombines TRBV6-1 with TRBJ2-5; D not resolved. Trimming shortened V by 6 bases and J by 5 bases, and 13 bases separated the two germline ends. The germline gives CDR1 MNHNS, CDR2 SASEGT. The CDR3 runs 13 residues. CDR3 in amino acids: CASSQVLAETQYF. The CDR3 nucleotides are TGTGCCAGCAGCCAAGTCCTCGCGGAGACCCAGTACTTC.

This clone was observed a few times. The chain joins TRBV5-4 to TRBJ1-2, with TRBD1 identical over 7 bases. This CDR3 is built from 14 residues. Germline V gives CDR1 SGHNT, CDR2 YYREEE (reference sequence). V gave up 4 bases and J gave up 8 bases; unmatched junction bases: 11. CDR3 protein: CASSVNRGGGGYTF. CDR3 nucleotide sequence: TGTGCCAGCAGCGTAAACAGGGGAGGTGGCGGCTACACCTTC.

Only one count was recorded for this clone. The chain recombines TRBV5-1 with TRBJ1-2; 7 bases match TRBD1. V shed 1 base and J 6 bases; nucleotides not matched to a gene: 6. Germline V gives CDR1 SGHRS, CDR2 YFSETQ. CDR3 length: 14 residues. The CDR3 bases are TGCGCCAGCAGCTTGATAGGGGGCGAAGATGGCTACACCTTC. It specifies CASSLIGGEDGYTF.